A selection of T cell receptor beta chains follows, all from one sample in a study of shared clonotypes between healthy human individuals. TCRdb keeps only in-frame clones here, not all; method: immunoSEQ multiplex PCR. This sample carries some 2,000,000 clones, approximately 95% of them seen once, and the ten largest clones take more than 0.95%. The sequencing input was naive CD8+ T cells sorted from blood. Source of these receptors: a man aged 18 to 30 in good health. CDR3s include the opening cysteine and the closing phenylalanine or tryptophan. A D gene is named only where the DNA matches it firmly. Expanded clones are given a class, and other clones once, few, many or no size at all.

>TRBD1|NA|TRBJ2-1|TRBV7-6
TGTGCCAGCAGTCACGGGACAGGGCTCTACAATGAGCAGTTCTTC
CASSHGTGLYNEQFF
>NA|NA|TRBJ1-2|TRBV7-9
TGTGCCAGCAGCTTAGCCGGTCCCTCCGACGGCTACACCTTC
CASSLAGPSDGYTF
>NA|NA|TRBJ2-3|TRBV9
TGTGCCAGCAGCCTAGAGGGTCAGACAACCGAGGTAGATACGCAGTATTTT
CASSLEGQTTEVDTQYF
>NA|NA|TRBJ2-7|TRBV9
TGTGCCAGCAGCGTCGGCGACGGACCCTACGAGCAGTACTTC
CASSVGDGPYEQYF
>NA|NA|TRBJ1-4|TRBV4-1
TGCGCCAGCAGCCCTCGGACGGGAGCAACTAATGAAAAACTGTTTTTT
CASSPRTGATNEKLFF
>NA|NA|TRBJ2-7|TRBV19
TGTGCCAGTAGTATAATGGAGGGGCCGGGCTCCTACGAGCAGTACTTC
CASSIMEGPGSYEQYF
>NA|NA|TRBJ1-3|TRBV27
TGTGCCAGCAGTTTATCATCGGCATCTGGAAACACCATATATTTT
CASSLSSASGNTIYF
>NA|NA|TRBJ2-3|TRBV4-1
TGCGCCAGCAGCCAAGATCGGGGGATGGAAGATACGCAGTATTTT
CASSQDRGMEDTQYF
>NA|NA|TRBJ1-3|TRBV6-5
TGTGCCAGCAGTTACCGGGAGGGAAACACCATATATTTT
CASSYREGNTIYF
>NA|NA|TRBJ2-2|TRBV14
TGTGCCAGCAGCCCCGGCCCTTACACCGGGGAGCTGTTTTTT
CASSPGPYTGELFF
>NA|NA|TRBJ2-1|TRBV6-1
TGTGCCAGCAGTGACGCGCCGGGGGAGCACAATGAGCAGTTCTTC
CASSDAPGEHNEQFF
>NA|once|TRBJ1-1|TRBV6-1
TGTGCCAGCAGTGAAGAATTAGCAGGGAAGTGGGACGCTTTCTTT
CASSEELAGKWDAFF
>NA|NA|TRBJ2-2|TRBV4-3
TGCGCCAGCAGCCAAGGTTCGGGGGTAGGAACCGGGGAGCTGTTTTTT
CASSQGSGVGTGELFF
>NA|NA|TRBJ2-1|TRBV19
TGTGCCAGTACCCTAGACGGGAGCTCCTACAATGAGCAGTTCTTC
CASTLDGSSYNEQFF
>TRBD1|NA|TRBJ1-1|TRBV5-6
TGTGCCAGCAGCTTCGGGGACAGGGGGCGCTGGACTGAAGCTTTCTTT
CASSFGDRGRWTEAFF
>NA|NA|TRBJ2-7|TRBV28
TGTGCCAGCAGTTTCAACAGCTACGAGCAGTACTTC
CASSFNSYEQYF
>NA|NA|TRBJ2-2|TRBV7-9
TGTGCCAGCAGCGAATTAGCGGATGTGTCGAACACCGGGGAGCTGTTTTTT
CASSELADVSNTGELFF
>TRBD1|NA|TRBJ1-4|TRBV6-5
TGTGCCAGCAGTCCTCTTGGGACAGGGGAAAAACTGTTTTTT
CASSPLGTGEKLFF
>NA|NA|TRBJ1-3|TRBV25-1
TGTGCCAGCAGTGAAACAGACTCTGGAAGCACCATATATTTT
CASSETDSGSTIYF
>NA|NA|TRBJ1-6|TRBV5-6
TGTGCCAGCAGCTTGGCTCTCACAGGGTATTCACCCCTCCACTTT
CASSLALTGYSPLHF
>TRBD2|once|TRBJ2-3|TRBV10-3
TGTGCCATCAGTGACCCCCCTAGCGGGGGGCCCACAGATACGCAGTATTTT
CAISDPPSGGPTDTQYF
>NA|NA|TRBJ2-5|TRBV5-4
TGTGCCAGCAGCCCGGACTCCGGGGTGTCCCAGTACTTC
CASSPDSGVSQYF
>NA|NA|TRBJ1-1|TRBV7-9
TGTGCCAGCAGCTTGAACCAGGGGACGAACACTGAAGCTTTCTTT
CASSLNQGTNTEAFF
>TRBD1|NA|TRBJ1-2|TRBV10-3
TGTGCCATCAGTTCATTCGATACAGGGGTTCTTAACTATGGCTACACCTTC
CAISSFDTGVLNYGYTF
>TRBD1|NA|TRBJ1-5|TRBV4-1
TGCGCCAGCAGCCCGACGACAGGGGGCAATCAGCCCCAGCATTTT
CASSPTTGGNQPQHF
>NA|once|TRBJ2-1|TRBV27
TGTGCCAGCAGTTTATTAGGGAGCTCCTACAATGAGCAGTTCTTC
CASSLLGSSYNEQFF
>TRBD1|NA|TRBJ1-4|TRBV7-6
TGTGCCAGCAGCGAGGGGGCAGCCCAGAGTAATGAAAAACTGTTTTTT
CASSEGAAQSNEKLFF
>TRBD1|once|TRBJ2-4|TRBV27
TGTGCCAGCAGTGAGGACAGGGTAGACATTCAGTACTTC
CASSEDRVDIQYF
>TRBD1|NA|TRBJ2-7|TRBV9
TGTGCCAGCAGCGTCGGACAGGCCGCCTACGAGCAGTACTTC
CASSVGQAAYEQYF
>NA|NA|TRBJ2-7|TRBV6-5
TGTGCCAGCAGTTACGGTAACAGGGCTTACGAGCAGTACTTC
CASSYGNRAYEQYF
>NA|NA|TRBJ2-6|TRBV6-1
TGTGCCAGCAGTGAAGCGCTGGGACGGAACTCTGGGGCCAACGTCCTGACTTTC
CASSEALGRNSGANVLTF
>NA|NA|TRBJ2-1|TRBV4-1
TGCGCCAGCAGCCAAGATATGGCGAACAATGAGCAGTTCTTC
CASSQDMANNEQFF
>NA|NA|TRBJ2-5|TRBV28
TGTGCCAGCAGTTTCGGGGTGGGAGAGACCCAGTACTTC
CASSFGVGETQYF
>TRBD1|few|TRBJ1-5|TRBV25-1
TGTGCCAGCAGTGAAGCTTGGACAGGGTCCAATCAGCCCCAGCATTTT
CASSEAWTGSNQPQHF
>NA|NA|TRBJ2-5|TRBV6-5
TGTGCCAGTTCGCGACAGCCCACTGTGGAGACCCAGTACTTC
CASSRQPTVETQYF
>NA|NA|TRBJ2-7|TRBV18
TGTGCCAGCTCACCAGGTACCTACGAGCAGTACTTC
CASSPGTYEQYF
>NA|few|TRBJ1-6|TRBV27
TGTGCCAGCAGTCCATACCCCTACTCACCCCTCCACTTT
CASSPYPYSPLHF
>TRBD1|NA|TRBJ1-1|TRBV29-1
TGCAGTGCCGGCCCATTTGTGGCAGGGGGGCATCCAGAGCGGAACACTGAAGCTTTCTTT
CSAGPFVAGGHPERNTEAFF
>NA|NA|TRBJ1-1|TRBV12-5
TGTGCTAGTGGTTTGGGGGGGGACGCCACTGAAGCTTTCTTT
CASGLGGDATEAFF
>NA|NA|TRBJ1-1|TRBV5-1
TGCGCCAGCAGCTTGTCACAGGGCGTGTGGACCACTGAAGCTTTCTTT
CASSLSQGVWTTEAFF
>NA|NA|TRBJ2-5|TRBV7-9
TGTGCCAGCAGCCCGCCTTTTGGCAGACCTCCGGAGACCCAGTACTTC
CASSPPFGRPPETQYF
>TRBD1|once|TRBJ2-2|TRBV5-1
TGCGCCAGCAGCCCTAAAGACAGGGGGCCAACCGGGGAGCTGTTTTTT
CASSPKDRGPTGELFF
>NA|NA|TRBJ2-7|TRBV6-1
TGTGCCAGCGGATACGAGCAGTACTTC
CASGYEQYF
>TRBD1|NA|TRBJ1-1|TRBV7-9
TGTGCCAGCAGCCGTCCCGGGACAGGGAACACTGAAGCTTTCTTT
CASSRPGTGNTEAFF
>TRBD1|NA|TRBJ2-5|TRBV7-9
TGTGCCAGCAGCTTAGTAGGGGGCGGCGGGGAGACCCAGTACTTC
CASSLVGGGGETQYF
>TRBD2|NA|TRBJ2-3|TRBV2
TGTGCCAGCAGTGACGTGACGGGGGGGATCACAGATACGCAGTATTTT
CASSDVTGGITDTQYF
>TRBD2|NA|TRBJ2-7|TRBV5-5
TGTGCCAGCAGCTTGGAACTAGCGGAAGGATACGAGCAGTACTTC
CASSLELAEGYEQYF
>NA|NA|TRBJ2-2|TRBV6-6
TGTGCCAGCAGTTACTCGATAGGGCGGACCGGGGAGCTGTTTTTT
CASSYSIGRTGELFF
>NA|NA|TRBJ2-7|TRBV7-4
TGTGCCAGCAGCAACCCAGGGTGCGAGCAGTACTTC
CASSNPGCEQYF
>TRBD2|NA|TRBJ2-7|TRBV19
TGTGCCAGTAGCCCCTGGGAGGGGCAGGGCGAGCAGTACTTC
CASSPWEGQGEQYF
>TRBD1|NA|TRBJ1-5|TRBV6-1
TGTGCCAGCAGCACAGGGGGCTATAGCAATCAGCCCCAGCATTTT
CASSTGGYSNQPQHF
>NA|NA|TRBJ2-7|TRBV6-5
TGTGCCAGCAGTTACAGGGTCTCCTACGAGCAGTACTTC
CASSYRVSYEQYF
>TRBD2|NA|TRBJ2-7|TRBV2
TGTGCCAGCAGCGAAGCGGGGGGGCCTTCCTACGAGCAGTACTTC
CASSEAGGPSYEQYF